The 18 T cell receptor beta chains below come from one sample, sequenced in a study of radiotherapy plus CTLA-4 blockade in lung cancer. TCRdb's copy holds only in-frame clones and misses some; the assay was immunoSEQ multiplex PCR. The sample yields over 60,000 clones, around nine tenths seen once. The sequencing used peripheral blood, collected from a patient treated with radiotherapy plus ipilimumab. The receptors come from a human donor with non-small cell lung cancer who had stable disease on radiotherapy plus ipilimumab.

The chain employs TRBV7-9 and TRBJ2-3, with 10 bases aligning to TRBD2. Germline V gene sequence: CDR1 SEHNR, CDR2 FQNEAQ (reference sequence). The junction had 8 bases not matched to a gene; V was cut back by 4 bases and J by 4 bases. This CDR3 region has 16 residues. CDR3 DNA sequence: TGTGCCAGCAGCTCCGGGACTAGCGAAAGGGCAGATACGCAGTATTTT. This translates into CASSSGTSERADTQYF.

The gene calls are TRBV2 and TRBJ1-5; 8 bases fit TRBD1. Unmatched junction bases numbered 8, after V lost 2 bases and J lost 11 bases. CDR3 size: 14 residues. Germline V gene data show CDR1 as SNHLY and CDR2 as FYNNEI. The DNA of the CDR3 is TGTGCCAGCAGTGAACAGACAGGGGCCCAGGCCCAGCATTTT. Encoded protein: CASSEQTGAQAQHF.

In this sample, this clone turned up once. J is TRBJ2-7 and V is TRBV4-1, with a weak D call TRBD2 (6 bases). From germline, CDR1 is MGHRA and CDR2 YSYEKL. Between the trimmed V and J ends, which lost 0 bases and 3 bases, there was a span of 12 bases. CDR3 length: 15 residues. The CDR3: CASSQDRREYYEQYF. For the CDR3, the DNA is TGCGCCAGCAGCCAAGATAGGCGGGAATACTACGAGCAGTACTTC.

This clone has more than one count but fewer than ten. The CDR3 is CASSQGIASYGYTF. CDR3 bases: TGCGCCAGCAGCCAAGGCATCGCTTCCTATGGCTACACCTTC. The J gene is TRBJ1-2, the V gene TRBV4-1; D uncertain. Deletions cut 1 base from V and 4 bases from J, with 10 bases between. This CDR3 region has 14 residues. Germline CDR1 reads MGHRA; CDR2 reads YSYEKL.

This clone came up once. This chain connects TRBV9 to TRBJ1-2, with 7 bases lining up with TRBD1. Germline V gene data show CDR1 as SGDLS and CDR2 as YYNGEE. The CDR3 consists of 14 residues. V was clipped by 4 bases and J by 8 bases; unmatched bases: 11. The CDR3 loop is CASSPQQGTRGYTF. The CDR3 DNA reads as TGTGCCAGCAGCCCTCAACAGGGGACGAGGGGCTACACCTTC.

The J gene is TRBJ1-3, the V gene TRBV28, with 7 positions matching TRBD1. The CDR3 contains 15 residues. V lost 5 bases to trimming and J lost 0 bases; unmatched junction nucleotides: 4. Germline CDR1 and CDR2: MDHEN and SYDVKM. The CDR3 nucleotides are TGTGCCAGCAGTGCCCGACAGGGCTCTGGAAACACCATATATTTT. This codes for CASSARQGSGNTIYF.

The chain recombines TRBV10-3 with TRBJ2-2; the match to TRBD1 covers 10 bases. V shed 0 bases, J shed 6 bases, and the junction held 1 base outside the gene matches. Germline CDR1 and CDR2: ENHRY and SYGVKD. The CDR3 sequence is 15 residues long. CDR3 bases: TGTGCCATCAGTGAGTCGGGACAGGGGTCCGGGGAGCTGTTTTTT. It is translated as CAISESGQGSGELFF.

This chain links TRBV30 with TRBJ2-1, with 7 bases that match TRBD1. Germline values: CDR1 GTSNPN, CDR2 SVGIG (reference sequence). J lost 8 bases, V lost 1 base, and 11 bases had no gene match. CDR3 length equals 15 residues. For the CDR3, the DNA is TGTGCCTGGAGTGCGACAGGGATAAGCTTCGATGAGCAGTTCTTC. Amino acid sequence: CAWSATGISFDEQFF. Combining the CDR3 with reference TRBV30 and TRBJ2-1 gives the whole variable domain SQTIHQWPATLVQPVGSPLSLECTVEGTSNPNLYWYRQAAGRGLQLLFYSVGIGQISSEVPQNLSASRPQDRQFILSSKKLLLSDSGFYLCAWSATGISFDEQFFGPGTRLTVL.

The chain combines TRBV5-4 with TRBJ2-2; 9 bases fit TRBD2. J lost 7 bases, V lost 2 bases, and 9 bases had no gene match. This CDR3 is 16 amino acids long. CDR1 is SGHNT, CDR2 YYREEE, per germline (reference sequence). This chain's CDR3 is CASSLKAGGGGGELFF. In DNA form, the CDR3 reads TGTGCCAGCAGCTTAAAAGCGGGAGGAGGAGGCGGGGAGCTGTTTTTT. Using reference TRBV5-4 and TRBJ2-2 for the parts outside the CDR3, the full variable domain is ETGVTQSPTHLIKTRGQQVTLRCSSQSGHNTVSWYQQALGQGPQFIFQYYREEENGRGNFPPRFSGLQFPNYSSELNVNALELDDSALYLCASSLKAGGGGGELFFGEGSRLTVL.

DNA for the CDR3: TGCGCCAGCAGCCCCGGTGTCGGGGGACAGGGGGGTTCCGAGCAGTACTTC. As protein: CASSPGVGGQGGSEQYF. The chain recombines TRBV5-1 with TRBJ2-7; 11 bases are a match to TRBD1. V was pared by 4 bases and J by 6 bases, with 15 bases of the junction left unmatched. The CDR3 spans 17 residues. CDR1 and CDR2 (germline): SGHRS, YFSETQ.

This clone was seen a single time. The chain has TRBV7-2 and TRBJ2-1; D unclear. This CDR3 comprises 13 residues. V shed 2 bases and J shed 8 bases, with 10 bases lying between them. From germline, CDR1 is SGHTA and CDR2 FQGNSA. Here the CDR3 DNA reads TGTGCCAGCAGCTTACTGGGTCCCCATGAGCAGTTCTTC. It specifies CASSLLGPHEQFF.

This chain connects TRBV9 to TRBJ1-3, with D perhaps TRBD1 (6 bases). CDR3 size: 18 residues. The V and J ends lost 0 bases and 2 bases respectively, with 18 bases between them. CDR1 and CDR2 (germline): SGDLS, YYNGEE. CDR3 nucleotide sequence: TGTGCCAGCAGCGTAGAGGGAAGGGGGTCGGGTGCTGGAAACACCATATATTTT. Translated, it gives CASSVEGRGSGAGNTIYF.

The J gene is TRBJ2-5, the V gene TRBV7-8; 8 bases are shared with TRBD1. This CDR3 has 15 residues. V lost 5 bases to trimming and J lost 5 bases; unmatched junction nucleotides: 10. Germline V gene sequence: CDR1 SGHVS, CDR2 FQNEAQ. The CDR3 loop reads CASSVRQGYWETQYF. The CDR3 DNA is TGTGCCAGCAGCGTCCGACAGGGGTATTGGGAGACCCAGTACTTC.

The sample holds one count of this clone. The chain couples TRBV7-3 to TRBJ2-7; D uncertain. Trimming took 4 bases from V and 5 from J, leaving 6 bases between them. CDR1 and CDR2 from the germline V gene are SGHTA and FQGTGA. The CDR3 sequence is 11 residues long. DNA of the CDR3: TGTGCCAGCAGCTACCCTCACGAGCAGTACTTC. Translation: CASSYPHEQYF.

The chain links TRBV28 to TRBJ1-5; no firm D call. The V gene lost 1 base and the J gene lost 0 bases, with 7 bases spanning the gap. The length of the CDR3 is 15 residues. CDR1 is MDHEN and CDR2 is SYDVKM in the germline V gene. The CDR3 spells CASSLLEASNQPQHF. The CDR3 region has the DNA TGTGCCAGCAGTTTATTGGAGGCTAGCAATCAGCCCCAGCATTTT.

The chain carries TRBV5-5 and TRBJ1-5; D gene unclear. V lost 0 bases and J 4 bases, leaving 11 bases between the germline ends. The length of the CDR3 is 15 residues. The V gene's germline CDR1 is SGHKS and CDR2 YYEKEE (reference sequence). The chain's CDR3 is CASSLEPERNQPQHF. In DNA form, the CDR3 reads TGTGCCAGCAGCTTGGAGCCAGAAAGGAATCAGCCCCAGCATTTT.

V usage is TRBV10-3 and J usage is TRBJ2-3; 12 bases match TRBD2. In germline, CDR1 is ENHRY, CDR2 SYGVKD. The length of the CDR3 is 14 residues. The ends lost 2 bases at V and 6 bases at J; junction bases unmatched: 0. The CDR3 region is CAISEGTSGDTQYF. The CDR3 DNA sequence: TGTGCCATCAGTGAGGGGACTAGCGGGGATACGCAGTATTTT.

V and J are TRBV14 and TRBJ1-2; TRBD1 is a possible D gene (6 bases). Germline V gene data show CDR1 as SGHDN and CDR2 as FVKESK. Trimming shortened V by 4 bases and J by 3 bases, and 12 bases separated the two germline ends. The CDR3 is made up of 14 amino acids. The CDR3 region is CASSLPGADYGYTF. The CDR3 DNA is TGTGCCAGCAGCCTGCCAGGGGCGGACTATGGCTACACCTTC.